Detailed here is one T cell receptor (beta chain). There are many counts of this clone. Its binding antigen is unknown. The record has no base qualities; no much larger clone is one base away. TCRbeta CDR3 regions were amplified from genomic DNA by means of the immunoSEQ Assay, a bias-controlled multiplex PCR. Concerning the study's data processing: The number of nucleated cells in each sample was estimated from the amplification of reference gene primers within the assay. To quantify the absolute abundance of each unique TCRbeta CDR3 rearrangement, sequence reads were collapsed and filtered. For each sample, productive Simpson clonality was calculated by taking the square root of Simpson's diversity index across productive rearrangements. TCRdb took this table from immuneACCESS and kept in-frame rearrangements with V and J called. Such tables lack part of the clones; where checked against another copy, unresolved V genes explain under half of the gap, and the rest is unexplained. That table supplies the V and J calls and clone size; D and trimming were determined from the DNA. For this sample there are roughly 220,000 clones; more than 80% appear just once. The biggest ten clones account for 7.5% of the sample.

The data were obtained in a study of blood T cell repertoires in COVID-19 (dated by TCRdb to 2019 to 2021). The study in broad terms: Samples from collaborators originated in the United States, Italy and Spain and spanned both the acute and convalescent phases of COVID-19. The repertoires were released in a freely available public database intended as a resource for research on the immune response to SARS-CoV-2. Deeply sampled blood TCRbeta repertoires from subjects exposed to, actively infected with, or recovered from COVID-19 were included in the dataset. A de-identified subject ID, COVID-19 status, age in years and sex were almost always included in the sample metadata. Where available, HLA class I and class II types were obtained from metadata supplied by the sample provider rather than from assay-based typing. The prospective study material was composed of cDNA or gDNA derived from T cells, B-cell-depleted T cells, or PBMCs. The samples were drawn from the first 160 participants of the ongoing ImmuneRACE study and from more than 1,000 subjects provided by 6 global collaborators.

Overall study outcomes, separate from this receptor: Clinical and demographic metadata were provided uncurated, with the amount varying by source and participant.

Based on the germline V gene (reference sequence), the CDR1 and CDR2 sequences are MNHNY and SVGAGI. V loses 7 bases of germline sequence and J loses 5 bases, and the interval between the two ends is 17 bases. The CDR3 runs 15 residues from the cysteine to the phenylalanine. Only the CDR3 region is kept as DNA, spanning 45 bases read in frame from base 1. One collaborating source in Seattle enrolled patients while the patients were actively infected and followed the patients over time throughout the course of disease. The collaborating institutions used their own protocols to collect whole blood in K2EDTA tubes. For TCRbeta analysis, collaborator samples were shipped as frozen whole blood, as isolated PBMCs, or as DNA extracted from either sample type.

The sequence was collected from an elderly woman with COVID-19, enrolled during active disease. The chain employs TRBV6-6 and TRBJ2-2; TRBD1 is possibly the D segment (6 matching bases). The specimen was peripheral blood. The DNA reads as follows: TGTGCCAGCAACCCCGAGGGGGACGGTACCGGGGAGCTGTTTTTT. The resulting protein is CASNPEGDGTGELFF.